The 26 T cell receptor beta chains in this list originate from one sample, sequenced in a study of blood T cell repertoires in COVID-19. Here immunoSEQ multiplex PCR was the method, and the copy in TCRdb shows in-frame clones only, minus some. Among under 200,000 clones listed, around 85% were seen once. The sample was peripheral blood. The origin of the receptors is an older woman with COVID-19, enrolled during active disease.

The rearrangement links TRBV24-1 to TRBJ1-2; D gene uncertain. The V gene lost 5 bases and the J gene lost 8 bases, with 20 bases spanning the gap. Per germline, CDR1 KGHDR and CDR2 SFDVKD. The CDR3 is made up of 15 amino acids. The CDR3 DNA is TGTGCCACCAGTGTTCCCGGCCAGGATATAAGCGGCTACACCTTC. Its protein is CATSVPGQDISGYTF.

The rearrangement joins TRBV19 to TRBJ2-5, with 8 bases that match TRBD2. Germline CDR1 reads LNHDA; CDR2 reads SQIVND (reference sequence). Losses at the gene ends were 2 bases for V and 2 bases for J; bases not matched to a gene: 4. The CDR3 sequence is 15 residues long. Here the CDR3 reads CASSISSGPQETQYF. CDR3 sequence (DNA): TGTGCCAGTAGTATATCTAGCGGGCCACAAGAGACCCAGTACTTC.

V is TRBV20-1 and J is TRBJ1-2; D might be TRBD1 (5 bases). The germline CDR1 and CDR2 sequences are DFQATT and SNEGSKA (reference sequence). The CDR3 sequence is 11 residues long. V shed 7 bases and J shed 3 bases, with 9 bases lying between them. CDR3 region: CSVGRDYGYTF. CDR3 coding DNA: TGCAGTGTGGGCAGGGACTATGGCTACACCTTC.

J is TRBJ2-7 and V is TRBV7-8; 9 bases line up with TRBD1. The CDR3 totals 15 residues. Germline lookup yields CDR1 SGHVS and CDR2 FQNEAQ. The V gene end was trimmed by 6 bases and the J gene end by 3 bases; junction bases not matched to a gene: 9. The CDR3 DNA sequence: TGTGCCAGCAGTCGATCCGGGACAGGGAACTACGAGCAGTACTTC. This encodes CASSRSGTGNYEQYF.

The chain carries TRBV5-4 and TRBJ1-2; a weak D match, TRBD1 (5 bases). V dropped 1 base and J dropped 6 bases, with 13 bases sitting between them. The germline V gene has CDR1 SGHNT and CDR2 YYREEE (reference sequence). The CDR3 spans 14 residues. CDR3 amino acids: CASSLIGGRDGYTF. The CDR3 region has the DNA TGTGCCAGCAGCTTGATCGGGGGTCGAGATGGCTACACCTTC.

The rearrangement links TRBV3-1 (or the pseudogene TRBV3-2) to TRBJ2-5; the match to TRBD1 covers 9 bases. Trimming removed 2 bases from V and 5 bases from J; junction bases left unmatched: 6. Germline V gene sequence: CDR1 LGHDT, CDR2 YNNKEL (reference sequence). The CDR3 spans 15 residues. The CDR3 DNA reads TGTGCCAGCAGCCAAATAGGGACAGGGTCCGAGACCCAGTACTTC. This sequence encodes CASSQIGTGSETQYF.

This clone was picked up a small number of times. The chain links TRBV4-3 to TRBJ1-5; 8 nucleotides line up with TRBD1. The trim removed 3 bases at V and 4 bases at J, leaving 8 bases unmatched. CDR3 length: 16 amino acids. CDR1 is LGHNA and CDR2 is YSLEER in the germline V gene. CDR3 DNA: TGCGCCAGCAGCCAGACGGGGACAGGACTTAATCAGCCCCAGCATTTT. This sequence encodes CASSQTGTGLNQPQHF.

This chain connects TRBV20-1 to TRBJ2-7; D is ambiguous. This CDR3 comprises 14 residues. CDR1 and CDR2 from the germline V gene are DFQATT and SNEGSKA (reference sequence). V lost 3 bases to trimming and J lost 2 bases, with 14 bases between them. The CDR3 reads CSASNLGRTYEQYF. The CDR3 DNA sequence: TGCAGTGCTAGTAATTTGGGCAGAACCTACGAGCAGTACTTC.

This clone was recorded a few times. The rearrangement joins TRBV6-5 to TRBJ2-7; D possibly corresponds to TRBD2 (5 bases). The V end was cut by 2 bases, the J end by 7 bases, with 12 bases between. CDR3 size: 13 residues. Germline values: CDR1 MNHEY, CDR2 SVGAGI. CDR3 protein: CASSYGRFGEQYF. As DNA, the CDR3 is TGTGCCAGCAGTTACGGGAGATTTGGGGAGCAGTACTTC.

The rearrangement joins TRBV24-1 to TRBJ1-2; 9 bases align to TRBD1. Germline CDR1 is KGHDR and CDR2 is SFDVKD. This CDR3 is built from 17 residues. V shed 4 bases and J 4 bases; nucleotides not matched to a gene: 12. The CDR3, as DNA: TGTGCCACCAGTGACCCGGCCGGGACAGGGTTTGGCTATGGCTACACCTTC. It is translated as CATSDPAGTGFGYGYTF.

V gene TRBV4-3 combines with J gene TRBJ2-3, with no clear D. Deletions cut 0 bases from V and 5 bases from J, with 12 bases between. CDR1 LGHNA and CDR2 YSLEER come from the germline V gene. The CDR3 loop spans 15 amino acids. CDR3 loop: CASSQDHSVGDTQYF. The CDR3 DNA reads TGCGCCAGCAGCCAAGATCACAGTGTAGGAGATACGCAGTATTTT.

This clone was observed a single time. The genes are TRBV28 and TRBJ1-2, with a weak D call TRBD1 (5 bases). The germline V and J ends were trimmed by 6 bases and 4 bases, with 12 bases remaining between them. Germline values: CDR1 MDHEN, CDR2 SYDVKM. This CDR3 comprises 13 residues. The CDR3 region has the DNA TGTGCCAGCAGCGGAGGGGCTACCTATGGCTACACCTTC. Residues: CASSGGATYGYTF.

J is TRBJ1-5 and V is TRBV7-9; no clear D gene. The CDR3 runs 14 residues. The V end was cut by 1 base, the J end by 5 bases, with 9 bases between. CDR1 SEHNR and CDR2 FQNEAQ come from the germline V gene (reference sequence). The CDR3 sequence: CASSLERSDQPQHF. The CDR3 DNA reads TGTGCCAGCAGCTTAGAACGGAGTGATCAGCCCCAGCATTTT.

The rearrangement links TRBV9 to TRBJ1-4; D ambiguous. Trimming removed 0 bases at V and 7 bases at J, with 13 bases between. This CDR3 spans 15 amino acids. The germline gives CDR1 SGDLS, CDR2 YYNGEE. The CDR3 spells CASSVAGSGIEKLFF. CDR3 in DNA: TGTGCCAGCAGCGTAGCGGGGTCGGGGATTGAAAAACTGTTTTTT. Filled out from reference TRBV9 and TRBJ1-4, the complete variable domain reads DSGVTQTPKHLITATGQRVTLRCSPRSGDLSVYWYQQSLDQGLQFLIQYYNGEERAKGNILERFSAQQFPDLHSELNLSSLELGDSALYFCASSVAGSGIEKLFFGSGTQLSVL.

This chain connects TRBV9 to TRBJ2-1; 15 nucleotides line up with TRBD2. V gave up 4 bases and J gave up 4 bases; unmatched junction bases: 18. This CDR3 spans 21 amino acids. Germline CDR1 is SGDLS and CDR2 is YYNGEE. The CDR3 loop is CASSPPLSLGTSGRRYNEQFF. CDR3 nucleotide sequence: TGTGCCAGCAGCCCACCCTTATCCCTCGGGACTAGCGGGAGGAGATACAATGAGCAGTTCTTC.

The chain recombines TRBV7-9 with TRBJ1-1; D uncertain. This CDR3 region has 13 residues. Looked up from germline, CDR1 is SEHNR and CDR2 is FQNEAQ (reference sequence). Trimming stripped 0 bases from V and 3 bases from J, with 5 bases between. The CDR3 reads CASSLAFDTEAFF. For the CDR3, the DNA is TGTGCCAGCAGCTTAGCTTTCGACACTGAAGCTTTCTTT. Full variable domain (outside the CDR3, taken from reference TRBV7-9 and TRBJ1-1): DTGVSQNPRHKITKRGQNVTFRCDPISEHNRLYWYRQTLGQGPEFLTYFQNEAQLEKSRLLSDRFSAERPKGSFSTLEIQRTEQGDSAMYLCASSLAFDTEAFFGQGTRLTVV.

A word on this clone: The same CDR3 also results from other DNA sequences found in this sample. The V and J genes are TRBV4-3 and TRBJ2-2, with 10 bases matching TRBD2. Germline V gene lookup returns CDR1 LGHNA and CDR2 YSLEER. CDR3 length equals 16 residues. After removal of 1 base from V and 5 bases from J, the junction contained 4 bases not matched to a gene. CDR3: CASSQGLAGVTGELFF. CDR3 sequence (DNA): TGCGCCAGCAGCCAAGGCCTAGCGGGAGTTACCGGGGAGCTGTTTTTT.

This chain uses TRBV6-5 with TRBJ1-5, with D possibly TRBD1 on 6 matching bases. The ends were cut back, 6 bases at V and 4 bases at J, with 16 bases in the middle. Germline loops: CDR1 MNHEY, CDR2 SVGAGI. The CDR3 length is 15 residues. This CDR3 is CASRLDRIGNQPQHF. In nucleotides, the CDR3 is TGTGCCAGCAGACTCGACAGGATCGGAAATCAGCCCCAGCATTTT.

This clone has only one observation. In nucleotides, the CDR3 is TGCAGCGTTGCACAGGGGGTGAGCTCCTACGAGCAGTACTTC. This gives the protein CSVAQGVSSYEQYF. The J gene is TRBJ2-7, the V gene TRBV29-1, with 8 bases fitting TRBD1. V lost 4 bases to trimming and J lost 0 bases; unmatched junction nucleotides: 5. The CDR3 extends over 14 amino acids. Germline loops: CDR1 SQVTM, CDR2 ANQGSEA.

This sequence joins TRBV28 and TRBJ2-3; 11 bases match TRBD2. After removal of 5 bases from V and 10 bases from J, the junction contained 14 bases not matched to a gene. Germline V gives CDR1 MDHEN, CDR2 SYDVKM. CDR3 length equals 16 residues. The CDR3 loop is CASSRRISGRAGAQYF. CDR3 nucleotides: TGTGCCAGCAGTCGGAGAATTAGCGGGAGGGCCGGGGCGCAGTATTTT. Full variable domain (remainder filled in from reference TRBV28 and TRBJ2-3): DVKVTQSSRYLVKRTGEKVFLECVQDMDHENMFWYRQDPGLGLRLIYFSYDVKMKEKGDIPEGYSVSREKKERFSLILESASTNQTSMYLCASSRRISGRAGAQYFGPGTRLTVL.

This clone was seen only a few times. The chain joins TRBV10-1 to TRBJ2-1; D possibly corresponds to TRBD2 (5 bases). The length of the CDR3 is 17 residues. Germline lookup yields CDR1 WNHNN and CDR2 SYGVQD (reference sequence). Trimming left V 6 bases short and J 7 bases short, with 25 bases between. CDR3 sequence reads: CASSAGWTGLRINEQFF. The CDR3 coding sequence is TGCGCCAGCAGCGCCGGGTGGACTGGGTTACGGATAAATGAGCAGTTCTTC.

The chain links TRBV27 to TRBJ2-7; 8 bases map to TRBD2. Germline lookup yields CDR1 MNHEY and CDR2 SMNVEV (reference sequence). This CDR3 is built from 16 residues. Trimming removed 1 base from V and 2 bases from J; junction bases left unmatched: 7. CDR3 coding DNA: TGTGCCAGCAGTTTATTTTCGGGGGGGCCAACCTACGAGCAGTACTTC. Amino acids: CASSLFSGGPTYEQYF.

The chain carries TRBV6-5 and TRBJ1-1; 7 nucleotides line up with TRBD1. Trimming removed 4 bases from V and 4 bases from J; junction bases left unmatched: 9. This CDR3 spans 15 amino acids. The V gene's germline CDR1 is MNHEY and CDR2 SVGAGI. The CDR3 DNA follows: TGTGCCAGCAGTTCAGGGGGGATGTCGGCCACTGAAGCTTTCTTT. Its protein is CASSSGGMSATEAFF.

The V gene is TRBV6-5, the J gene TRBJ2-7; 11 bases map to TRBD1. This CDR3 contains 15 residues. Germline V lookup: CDR1 MNHEY, CDR2 SVGAGI. V shed 6 bases, J shed 2 bases, and the junction held 6 bases outside the gene matches. DNA of the CDR3: TGTGCCAGCAGCCGAGGGGGACAGGGGGCCTACGAGCAGTACTTC. Translating gives CASSRGGQGAYEQYF.

V and J are TRBV2 and TRBJ2-5; no clear D. Deletions cut 8 bases from V and 4 bases from J, with 17 bases between. The germline V gene has CDR1 SNHLY and CDR2 FYNNEI. The CDR3 is 14 residues long. Here the CDR3 DNA reads TGTGCCAGCTTTTTCGGGTTTTCTTTAGAGACCCAGTACTTC. Protein: CASFFGFSLETQYF.

On this clone: Other nucleotide sequences from this sample produce the same CDR3. The chain is built from TRBV7-2 and TRBJ1-2; possibly TRBD1 for D (6 bases). Trimming pared 5 bases from V and 1 base from J, leaving 11 bases between. CDR3 size: 14 residues. CDR1 and CDR2 from the germline V gene are SGHTA and FQGNSA. The CDR3 loop is CASSRGGVNYGYTF. CDR3 nucleotide sequence: TGTGCCAGCAGCCGGGGGGGCGTTAACTATGGCTACACCTTC.